These 20 T cell receptor beta chains share one sample of origin, sequenced in a study of cytomegalovirus exposure and HLA in healthy donors. PCR was performed using 60 Vbeta and 13 Jbeta primers. Clones were read by immunoSEQ multiplex PCR, and TCRdb kept only the in-frame ones, dropping some. Of some 110,000 clones listed, 75% to 90% are singletons. The sample was PBMCs. All receptors come from a man younger than 40 in good health and CMV-seronegative.

The V and J genes are TRBV5-5 and TRBJ1-2; 10 bases match TRBD1. The germline V gene encodes CDR1 SGHKS and CDR2 YYEKEE (reference sequence). Unmatched junction bases numbered 2, after V lost 1 base and J lost 2 bases. The CDR3 sequence is 15 residues long. The CDR3 DNA follows: TGTGCCAGCAGCTTGTGGGGACAGGGGAACTATGGCTACACCTTC. This gives the protein CASSLWGQGNYGYTF.

This chain connects TRBV4-3 to TRBJ2-6; D call uncertain. V shed 1 base and J shed 1 base, with 8 bases lying between them. The CDR3 has 16 residues. Per germline, CDR1 LGHNA and CDR2 YSLEER. Written as DNA, the CDR3 is TGCGCCAGCAGCCAAGGTCCTAGTTCTGGGGCCAACGTCCTGACTTTC. Its protein product is CASSQGPSSGANVLTF.

The chain links TRBV28 to TRBJ1-4; a possible D gene is TRBD1 (5 bases). In germline, CDR1 is MDHEN, CDR2 SYDVKM. V was shortened by 2 bases and J by 4 bases, with 14 bases between the two germline ends. The CDR3 is 16 amino acids. CDR3 amino acids: CASSLAGNTLNEKLFF. The CDR3 DNA reads TGTGCCAGCAGTTTAGCAGGGAACACACTTAATGAAAAACTGTTTTTT.

The CDR3, as DNA: TGCGCCAGCAGGCTCACCGGGAACGTCGCGGACGAGCAGTACTTC. Translated: CASRLTGNVADEQYF. The rearrangement uses TRBV10-2 and TRBJ2-7; D is possibly TRBD2 (5 bases). CDR1 is WSHSY, CDR2 SAAADI, per germline. V lost 6 bases, J lost 5 bases, and 20 bases lay in between. The CDR3 is 15 amino acids.

The J gene is TRBJ2-7, the V gene TRBV27; 9 bases line up with TRBD1. Germline trimming cut 3 bases from V and 4 bases from J; bases unmatched to any gene: 4. Germline CDR1 is MNHEY and CDR2 is SMNVEV (reference sequence). The CDR3 contains 14 residues. The CDR3 sequence is CASSFVGTGYEQYF. The CDR3 nucleotides read TGTGCCAGCAGTTTCGTCGGGACAGGGTACGAGCAGTACTTC.

The gene calls are TRBV2 and TRBJ2-2; a weak D match, TRBD2 (6 bases). CDR3 size: 14 residues. V lost 6 bases, J lost 5 bases, and 13 bases lay in between. Germline V CDR1 and CDR2: SNHLY, FYNNEI. The CDR3 reads CASSGIGGTGELFF. For the CDR3, the DNA is TGTGCCAGCAGCGGGATTGGGGGGACCGGGGAGCTGTTTTTT. Supplemented by reference TRBV2 and TRBJ2-2, the full variable domain reads EPEVTQTPSHQVTQMGQEVILRCVPISNHLYFYWYRQILGQKVEFLVSFYNNEISEKSEIFDDQFSVERPDGSNFTLKIRSTKLEDSAMYFCASSGIGGTGELFFGEGSRLTVL.

This clone was found a few times. The V call is TRBV2, the J call TRBJ1-2, with TRBD1 matching 10 bases. CDR1 is SNHLY and CDR2 is FYNNEI in the germline V gene. This CDR3 has 16 amino acids. V shed 5 bases, J shed 2 bases, and the junction held 8 bases outside the gene matches. The CDR3 nucleotides are TGTGCCAGCAGTTTCGACAGGGGGCTGGGAAACTATGGCTACACCTTC. Protein: CASSFDRGLGNYGYTF. Combining the CDR3 with reference TRBV2 and TRBJ1-2 gives the whole variable domain EPEVTQTPSHQVTQMGQEVILRCVPISNHLYFYWYRQILGQKVEFLVSFYNNEISEKSEIFDDQFSVERPDGSNFTLKIRSTKLEDSAMYFCASSFDRGLGNYGYTFGSGTRLTVV.

The chain has TRBV12-2 and TRBJ2-6; the D call in the table, TRBD2, was not verified against the DNA. TRBV12-2 is assigned pseudogene status. The CDR3 covers 12 residues. CDR3 in DNA: TGTGCAAGTCGCTTAAAGAGTCGTGTCCTGACTTTC. This encodes CASRLKSRVLTF.

This sequence joins TRBV9 and TRBJ2-1; D is perhaps TRBD2 (5 bases). V was cut by 0 bases and J by 4 bases, with 14 bases left in between. The germline V gene has CDR1 SGDLS and CDR2 YYNGEE. CDR3 size: 16 residues. CDR3 in amino acids: CASSVGGSATYNEQFF. CDR3 sequence (DNA): TGTGCCAGCAGCGTAGGGGGTAGCGCTACTTACAATGAGCAGTTCTTC.

The rearrangement joins TRBV28 to TRBJ2-7, with a tentative D call TRBD1 (6 bases). CDR1 is MDHEN, CDR2 SYDVKM, per germline. The CDR3 has 15 residues. V lost 5 bases to trimming and J lost 3 bases, with 17 bases between them. CDR3 bases: TGTGCCAGCAGTCCCTCCCAGGGGACCCTCTACGAGCAGTACTTC. Its protein is CASSPSQGTLYEQYF.

The genes are TRBV2 and TRBJ1-1; D uncertain. Trimming left V 4 bases short and J 2 bases short, with 11 bases between. The CDR3 extends over 14 amino acids. CDR1 and CDR2 from the germline V gene are SNHLY and FYNNEI. CDR3 DNA: TGTGCCAGCAGTGTCCAGGACTTTAACACTGAAGCTTTCTTT. Translating it yields CASSVQDFNTEAFF.

This clone appeared a few times. The genes are TRBV25-1 and TRBJ2-3; D is possibly TRBD1 (6 bases). Trimming cost V 1 base and J 14 bases, with 22 bases left between them. CDR3 length: 15 amino acids. CDR1 MGHDK and CDR2 SYGVNS come from the germline V gene. CDR3 region: CASSESGTGTNRAYF. The CDR3 region has the DNA TGTGCCAGCAGTGAATCGGGAACCGGGACGAACAGGGCGTATTTT. Together with reference TRBV25-1 and TRBJ2-3, the CDR3 gives the full variable domain: EADIYQTPRYLVIGTGKKITLECSQTMGHDKMYWYQQDPGMELHLIHYSYGVNSTEKGDLSSESTVSRIRTEHFPLTLESARPSHTSQYLCASSESGTGTNRAYFGPGTRLTVL.

Here the CDR3 DNA reads TGTGCCAGCAGCTTACGAGGGACAGACGATTACAATGAGCAGTTCTTC. This translates into CASSLRGTDDYNEQFF. The rearrangement joins TRBV7-2 to TRBJ2-1; 7 bases align to TRBD1. V was pared by 2 bases and J by 4 bases, with 8 bases of the junction left unmatched. The CDR3 has 16 amino acids. From germline, CDR1 is SGHTA and CDR2 FQGNSA.

V is TRBV2 and J is TRBJ1-6; a possible D gene is TRBD1 (6 bases). The germline V gene has CDR1 SNHLY and CDR2 FYNNEI. V was shortened by 8 bases and J by 8 bases, with 13 bases between the two germline ends. The CDR3 is made up of 13 amino acids. CDR3 residues: CASPGDGDSPLHF. DNA of the CDR3: TGTGCCAGCCCAGGGGACGGAGATTCACCCCTCCACTTT.

The chain combines TRBV9 with TRBJ2-7; tentative D call: TRBD1 (6 bases). This CDR3 has 14 amino acids. In germline, CDR1 is SGDLS, CDR2 YYNGEE. V shed 3 bases and J shed 1 base, with 11 bases lying between them. CDR3 bases: TGTGCCAGCAGCGAACAGGGTTTTTCCTACGAGCAGTACTTC. Residues: CASSEQGFSYEQYF.

CDR3 loop: CASSYRVAGVSYEQYF. Here the CDR3 DNA reads TGTGCCAGCAGTTACCGGGTAGCGGGGGTGTCCTACGAGCAGTACTTC. The chain joins TRBV6-6 to TRBJ2-7; 9 nucleotides align to TRBD2. The germline gives CDR1 MNHNY, CDR2 SVGAGI (reference sequence). This CDR3 contains 16 residues. Unmatched junction bases numbered 6, after V lost 2 bases and J lost 1 base.

The chain couples TRBV18 to TRBJ2-3; no clear D. The CDR3 extends over 12 amino acids. The germline gives CDR1 KGHSH, CDR2 LQKENI. Trimming removed 2 bases at V and 8 bases at J, with 8 bases between. The CDR3 is CASSPRLGTQYF. DNA of the CDR3: TGTGCCAGCTCACCAAGACTGGGTACGCAGTATTTT. Filled out from reference TRBV18 and TRBJ2-3, the complete variable domain reads NAGVMQNPRHLVRRRGQEARLRCSPMKGHSHVYWYRQLPEEGLKFMVYLQKENIIDESGMPKERFSAEFPKEGPSILRIQQVVRGDSAAYFCASSPRLGTQYFGPGTRLTVL.

V is TRBV4-3 and J is TRBJ2-5; 11 nucleotides align to TRBD2. J lost 1 base, V lost 4 bases, and 5 bases had no gene match. The germline gives CDR1 LGHNA, CDR2 YSLEER. The CDR3 is 16 amino acids. The CDR3 sequence is CASSLGTSGSQETQYF. The CDR3 nucleotides read TGCGCCAGCAGCCTTGGGACTAGCGGATCCCAAGAGACCCAGTACTTC.

This sequence joins TRBV28 and TRBJ2-1, with 9 nucleotides matching TRBD2. CDR3 length: 17 amino acids. V lost 6 bases to trimming and J lost 7 bases; unmatched junction nucleotides: 16. Germline V CDR1 and CDR2: MDHEN, SYDVKM. The CDR3 DNA follows: TGTGCCAGCAGATCGCCCAGCGGGGGGTCGTTAGGGAATGAGCAGTTCTTC. Protein product: CASRSPSGGSLGNEQFF. The full variable domain, with the rest looked up from reference TRBV28 and TRBJ2-1, is DVKVTQSSRYLVKRTGEKVFLECVQDMDHENMFWYRQDPGLGLRLIYFSYDVKMKEKGDIPEGYSVSREKKERFSLILESASTNQTSMYLCASRSPSGGSLGNEQFFGPGTRLTVL.

This chain uses TRBV7-2 with TRBJ1-1; weak D call: TRBD1 (6 bases). Trimming removed 4 bases from V and 0 bases from J, with 12 bases in between. The V gene's germline CDR1 is SGHTA and CDR2 FQGNSA. The CDR3 loop spans 15 amino acids. The CDR3 nucleotides are TGTGCCAGCAGCTCAAACCAGGGGATGAACACTGAAGCTTTCTTT. It specifies CASSSNQGMNTEAFF.